One and the same sample provided the 25 T cell receptor beta chains below, sequenced in a study of shared clonotypes between healthy human individuals. Sequencing was performed with immunoSEQ multiplex PCR; in TCRdb, only in-frame clones are kept and a portion is missing. The sample has approximately 980,000 clones, 76% seen once. The sample consisted of memory CD4+ T cells sorted from blood. Subset indicated: CD45RA-negative fraction. These receptors were collected from a young man in good health.

The chain joins TRBV19 to TRBJ1-1, with 9 bases identical to TRBD1. Germline CDR1 is LNHDA and CDR2 is SQIVND (reference sequence). J gave up 11 bases and V 9 bases, and 16 bases lay outside the gene matches. The CDR3 length is 14 residues. Here the CDR3 DNA reads TGTGCCAGCCGAAATTTACAGGGGGCGATAGCTGCTTTCTTT. Amino acids: CASRNLQGAIAAFF.

This clone appeared many times. Within the sample, other DNA sequences also encode this same CDR3. V is TRBV29-1 and J is TRBJ1-3; 9 nucleotides match TRBD1. The J segment lost 1 base and the V segment lost 6 bases, leaving 4 bases of the junction unmatched. The CDR3 extends over 14 amino acids. Germline assignment: CDR1 SQVTM and CDR2 ANQGSEA. The CDR3 reads CSVGQGGSGNTIYF. The CDR3 bases are TGCAGCGTGGGACAGGGTGGATCTGGAAACACCATATATTTT.

In regard to this clone: The sample has other DNA sequences that encode this CDR3 too. The chain recombines TRBV10-3 with TRBJ2-3; 8 bases line up with TRBD1. This CDR3 region has 14 residues. Germline CDR1 and CDR2: ENHRY and SYGVKD. With 4 bases clipped from V and 4 bases from J, the junction kept 4 bases outside the gene matches. The CDR3 protein is CAISGQGAADTQYF. For the CDR3, the DNA is TGTGCCATCAGTGGGCAGGGGGCGGCAGATACGCAGTATTTT.

The chain joins TRBV29-1 to TRBJ2-1; 12 bases match TRBD2. This CDR3 contains 19 residues. Germline V gives CDR1 SQVTM, CDR2 ANQGSEA. V dropped 1 base and J dropped 2; count of bases not matched to a gene: 12. CDR3 nucleotide sequence: TGCAGCGTTGAAGGGCGGCTAGCGGGGGGGCCTATCACCTACAATGAGCAGTTCTTC. It translates to CSVEGRLAGGPITYNEQFF.

The chain joins TRBV14 to TRBJ2-7; 8 bases match TRBD2. The germline CDR1 and CDR2 sequences are SGHDN and FVKESK. V was pared by 1 base and J by 6 bases, with 8 bases of the junction left unmatched. The CDR3 length is 15 residues. Here the CDR3 reads CASSQVAGHGSEQYF. CDR3 nucleotide sequence: TGTGCCAGCAGCCAAGTAGCGGGACACGGAAGCGAGCAGTACTTC.

CDR3 sequence (DNA): TGTGCCAGCAGCTTGGGCAGGGAGAGTAGCACCGGGGAGCTGTTTTTT. It is translated as CASSLGRESSTGELFF. The chain is built from TRBV5-4 and TRBJ2-2, with D perhaps assigned TRBD1 or TRBD2 (5 bases each). The CDR3 contains 16 residues. From germline, CDR1 is SGHNT and CDR2 YYREEE (reference sequence). Trimming stripped 0 bases from V and 4 bases from J, with 13 bases between.

This clone was recorded many times. The chain combines TRBV28 with TRBJ2-7; 9 bases are shared with TRBD1. V shed 6 bases and J 4 bases; nucleotides not matched to a gene: 10. The CDR3 spans 15 residues. The germline V gene encodes CDR1 MDHEN and CDR2 SYDVKM. The DNA of the CDR3 is TGTGCCAGCAGCCCGCTAGGGACAGGGACATACGAGCAGTACTTC. Translating gives CASSPLGTGTYEQYF.

The chain couples TRBV7-9 to TRBJ1-4; maybe TRBD1 (5 bases). CDR1 is SEHNR and CDR2 is FQNEAQ in the germline V gene (reference sequence). Trimming removed 5 bases from V and 8 bases from J, with 15 bases in between. The CDR3 is 14 residues long. The CDR3 reads CASSQSGGSEKLFF. CDR3 sequence (DNA): TGTGCCAGCAGCCAGAGCGGGGGGTCGGAAAAACTGTTTTTT.

This clone was seen just once. The rearrangement links TRBV7-9 to TRBJ2-3; a weak D match, TRBD1 (6 bases). The ends were cut back, 3 bases at V and 4 bases at J, with 11 bases in the middle. The CDR3 has 14 residues. Germline loops: CDR1 SEHNR, CDR2 FQNEAQ (reference sequence). The CDR3 nucleotides read TGTGCCAGCAGCTTTACCAGGGGCGCAGATACGCAGTATTTT. Translated, it gives CASSFTRGADTQYF.

This clone has just a few counts. The chain carries TRBV30 and TRBJ1-2; D is unclear. Germline CDR1 GTSNPN, CDR2 SVGIG (reference sequence). This CDR3 spans 17 amino acids. Trimming shortened V by 2 bases and J by 0 bases, and 19 bases separated the two germline ends. The CDR3 nucleotides read TGTGCCTGGAGTCTGCACCCATTGAACAGAGCTAACTATGGCTACACCTTC. Protein sequence: CAWSLHPLNRANYGYTF.

This rearrangement joins TRBV6-1 to TRBJ2-7, with D possibly TRBD1 on 5 matching bases. Between the trimmed V and J ends, which lost 3 bases and 12 bases, there was a span of 12 bases. The CDR3 length is 11 residues. Germline lookup yields CDR1 MNHNS and CDR2 SASEGT. CDR3 in DNA: TGTGCCAGCAGTGAGTTGCAGGGTCTGTACTTC. It translates to CASSELQGLYF.

The rearrangement links TRBV9 to TRBJ2-7; D is perhaps TRBD1 or TRBD2 (6 bases each). The CDR3 consists of 14 residues. V gave up 0 bases and J gave up 7 bases, with 14 bases separating them. The V gene's germline CDR1 is SGDLS and CDR2 YYNGEE. Written as DNA, the CDR3 is TGTGCCAGCAGCGTAGACCTGAAGGGGGGTGAGCAGTACTTC. Translation gives CASSVDLKGGEQYF.

V usage is TRBV11-2 and J usage is TRBJ1-3, with 7 bases identical to TRBD1. Trimming cost V 2 bases and J 0 bases; bases outside gene matches: 10. Germline V gene sequence: CDR1 SGHAT, CDR2 FQNNGV. The CDR3 sequence is 18 residues long. This CDR3 is CASSLWKGTVSSGNTIYF. CDR3 coding DNA: TGTGCCAGCAGCTTATGGAAGGGGACAGTCAGCTCTGGAAACACCATATATTTT.

V is TRBV10-3 and J is TRBJ2-1; TRBD2 agrees at 7 bases. CDR3 length: 13 amino acids. The J segment lost 7 bases and the V segment lost 5 bases, leaving 5 bases of the junction unmatched. Germline V CDR1 and CDR2: ENHRY, SYGVKD. Here the CDR3 reads CAISPGGGNEQFF. The CDR3 DNA sequence: TGTGCCATCAGTCCGGGGGGAGGAAATGAGCAGTTCTTC.

This clone was detected many times. This sequence joins TRBV27 and TRBJ1-1; possible D gene TRBD1, 5 bases. V was trimmed by 7 bases and J by 0 bases, leaving 9 bases between them. Per germline, CDR1 MNHEY and CDR2 SMNVEV (reference sequence). This CDR3 is built from 13 residues. The CDR3, as DNA: TGTGCCAGCACTGGCAGGGTGAACACTGAAGCTTTCTTT. It translates to CASTGRVNTEAFF.

In nucleotides, the CDR3 is TGTGCCAGCAGTGAATTTGGGAACAAGGGAGAGACCCAGTACTTC. It yields the protein CASSEFGNKGETQYF. V usage is TRBV2 and J usage is TRBJ2-5; no reliable D call. The CDR3 is made up of 15 amino acids. Germline CDR1 and CDR2: SNHLY and FYNNEI. The V end was cut by 2 bases, the J end by 4 bases, with 14 bases between.

The chain combines TRBV10-3 with TRBJ1-5; the D is unclear. This CDR3 has 15 residues. CDR1 and CDR2 (germline): ENHRY, SYGVKD. Trimming removed 0 bases from V and 3 bases from J, with 9 bases in between. The DNA for the CDR3 is TGTGCCATCAGTGAGTCAGGCAGTTACAATCAGCCCCAGCATTTT. Its protein is CAISESGSYNQPQHF.

In its sample, this clone was seen a few times. Within the sample, other DNA sequences also encode this same CDR3. The chain is built from TRBV19 and TRBJ2-2; possible D gene TRBD1, 5 bases. Germline values: CDR1 LNHDA, CDR2 SQIVND (reference sequence). CDR3 size: 14 residues. V shed 4 bases and J shed 4 bases, with 10 bases lying between them. CDR3 nucleotide sequence: TGTGCCAGTAGTAGGCAGGGTGGCACCGGGGAGCTGTTTTTT. Protein sequence: CASSRQGGTGELFF.

This clone was seen just once. The sample carries other DNA sequences with the same CDR3. The chain joins TRBV6-1 to TRBJ2-7; the match to TRBD1 covers 9 bases. CDR1 MNHNS and CDR2 SASEGT come from the germline V gene. The ends lost 3 bases at V and 4 bases at J; junction bases unmatched: 7. There are 15 residues in the CDR3. Here the CDR3 reads CASSDRDRAVYEQYF. In DNA, the CDR3 is TGTGCCAGCAGTGATAGGGACAGGGCCGTTTACGAGCAGTACTTC.

J is TRBJ2-2 and V is TRBV10-1; 8 positions match TRBD1. The CDR3 runs 16 residues. The germline gives CDR1 WNHNN, CDR2 SYGVQD (reference sequence). V dropped 3 bases and J dropped 7; count of bases not matched to a gene: 10. DNA for the CDR3: TGCGCCAGCAGTGAAGCCCGGACAGGGAAGAGCGGGGAGCTGTTTTTT. Amino acid sequence: CASSEARTGKSGELFF.

The J gene is TRBJ2-6, the V gene TRBV10-2; 8 bases fit TRBD1. V gave up 4 bases and J gave up 4 bases; unmatched junction bases: 6. CDR3 length: 16 residues. Germline CDR1 reads WSHSY; CDR2 reads SAAADI. The CDR3 loop reads CASSGGQGGGANVLTF. The CDR3 region has the DNA TGCGCCAGCAGTGGTGGACAGGGTGGCGGGGCCAACGTCCTGACTTTC.

The chain links TRBV15 to TRBJ2-5; 8 bases match TRBD2. CDR3 length equals 15 residues. From germline, CDR1 is LNHNV and CDR2 YYDKDF (reference sequence). J gave up 3 bases and V 0 bases, and 3 bases lay outside the gene matches. The CDR3 is CATSRDPGGKETQYF. CDR3 DNA: TGTGCCACCAGCAGAGATCCGGGGGGGAAAGAGACCCAGTACTTC.

V and J are TRBV28 and TRBJ1-2, with D perhaps matching TRBD1 (6 bases). Per germline, CDR1 MDHEN and CDR2 SYDVKM. This CDR3 is built from 13 residues. Trimming stripped 8 bases from V and 7 bases from J, with 17 bases between. The chain's CDR3 is CASDPRGAPGYTF. The CDR3 region has the DNA TGTGCCAGCGACCCACGGGGGGCGCCTGGCTACACCTTC.

The genes are TRBV5-1 and TRBJ1-1; D ambiguous. Trimming shortened V by 2 bases and J by 7 bases, and 15 bases separated the two germline ends. The length of the CDR3 is 14 residues. The V gene's germline CDR1 is SGHRS and CDR2 YFSETQ. This chain's CDR3 is CASSLNPSSGEAFF. As DNA, the CDR3 is TGCGCCAGCAGCTTAAACCCCTCCTCCGGTGAAGCTTTCTTT.

This sequence joins TRBV18 and TRBJ2-3; tentative D call: TRBD2 (7 bases). Germline V gives CDR1 KGHSH, CDR2 LQKENI. With 3 bases removed from V and 9 bases from J, the gap between germline ends came to 16 bases. The CDR3 runs 14 residues. Here the CDR3 reads CASSPSGGGGTQYF. For the CDR3, the DNA is TGTGCCAGCTCACCGAGCGGAGGGGGAGGGACGCAGTATTTT.